These 10 T cell receptor beta chains were all obtained from the same sample, sequenced in a study of T cell responses to AZD1222 COVID-19 vaccine (dated by TCRdb to the early 2020s). Library preparation was by the immunoSEQ multiplex PCR assay. TCRdb stores this immuneACCESS table with in-frame sequences only. Part of the clones is absent; in the studies checked, under half of the shortfall reflects unresolved V genes, and no reason is known for the rest. A total of fewer than 150,000 clones appear in this sample, under 95% of them only once. The ten largest clones add up to around 5% of the sample. The meaning of the sample's time point label: baseline before first vaccination. This sample comprised peripheral blood, obtained on day 0 of AZD1222 vaccination. Receptors were obtained from an adult in good health.

This clone was seen a few times. The CDR3: CASSSGQYSGNTIYF. The CDR3, as DNA: TGTGCCAGCAGCTCGGGACAATACTCTGGAAACACCATATATTTT. This rearrangement joins TRBV11-2 to TRBJ1-3, with D maybe TRBD1 (6 bases). V was trimmed by 4 bases and J by 0 bases, leaving 10 bases between them. Germline V gene sequence: CDR1 SGHAT, CDR2 FQNNGV. This CDR3 is 15 amino acids long.

The chain uses TRBV29-1 and TRBJ1-1; D not resolved. V lost 4 bases, J lost 1 base, and 7 bases lay in between. Germline V CDR1 and CDR2: SQVTM, ANQGSEA. This CDR3 region has 12 residues. CDR3 sequence reads: CSVAVKNTEAFF. The CDR3, as DNA: TGCAGCGTTGCTGTCAAGAACACTGAAGCTTTCTTT. The variable domain in full, completed from reference TRBV29-1 and TRBJ1-1, reads SAVISQKPSRDICQRGTSLTIQCQVDSQVTMMFWYRQQPGQSLTLIATANQGSEATYESGFVIDKFPISRPNLTFSTLTVSNMSPEDSSIYLCSVAVKNTEAFFGQGTRLTVV.

The chain couples TRBV19 to TRBJ2-7; maybe TRBD1 (6 bases). Germline assignment: CDR1 LNHDA and CDR2 SQIVND (reference sequence). The length of the CDR3 is 13 residues. V was trimmed by 4 bases and J by 6 bases, leaving 13 bases between them. The CDR3 DNA reads TGTGCCAGTAGTACTCACAGGGATTCCGAGCAGTACTTC. It codes for CASSTHRDSEQYF.

The chain is built from TRBV30 and TRBJ1-2; D perhaps matches TRBD1 (5 bases). The CDR3 is made up of 15 amino acids. Trimming pared 0 bases from V and 4 bases from J, leaving 15 bases between. Germline loops: CDR1 GTSNPN, CDR2 SVGIG (reference sequence). The CDR3 reads CAWSVTRSGGYGYTF. CDR3 DNA: TGTGCCTGGAGTGTAACGCGTTCTGGGGGCTATGGCTACACCTTC. The whole variable domain, filled in from reference TRBV30 and TRBJ1-2, reads SQTIHQWPATLVQPVGSPLSLECTVEGTSNPNLYWYRQAAGRGLQLLFYSVGIGQISSEVPQNLSASRPQDRQFILSSKKLLLSDSGFYLCAWSVTRSGGYGYTFGSGTRLTVV.

The chain uses TRBV5-1 and TRBJ2-7; TRBD2 is a possible D gene (5 bases). Deletions cut 7 bases from V and 5 bases from J, with 19 bases between. Germline CDR1 reads SGHRS; CDR2 reads YFSETQ. This CDR3 is 14 amino acids long. The CDR3 loop reads CASRSMSGKNEQYF. CDR3 DNA sequence: TGCGCCAGCCGGAGTATGTCCGGGAAGAACGAGCAGTACTTC.

V and J are TRBV7-2 and TRBJ2-7; the D is unclear. CDR3 length: 13 residues. The V and J ends lost 1 base and 1 base respectively, with 5 bases between them. Germline assignment: CDR1 SGHTA and CDR2 FQGNSA. The CDR3 DNA reads as TGTGCCAGCAGCTTAGTACAGTCCTACGAGCAGTACTTC. Residues: CASSLVQSYEQYF.

This sequence joins TRBV19 and TRBJ2-7; TRBD2 might be the D (6 bases). Germline V gives CDR1 LNHDA, CDR2 SQIVND (reference sequence). Trimming shortened V by 8 bases and J by 5 bases, and 13 bases separated the two germline ends. The CDR3 is made up of 12 amino acids. The CDR3 DNA reads as TGTGCCAGTGGCCGGAGGGCCCACGAGCAGTACTTC. Residues: CASGRRAHEQYF.

This chain links TRBV6-4 with TRBJ2-3; 10 nucleotides line up with TRBD2. The germline V gene has CDR1 MRHNA and CDR2 SNTAGT. After removal of 3 bases from V and 4 bases from J, the junction contained 4 bases not matched to a gene. The CDR3 covers 15 residues. The DNA of the CDR3 is TGTGCCAGCAGTGAATCGCTAGCGGGGGCAGATACGCAGTATTTT. It specifies CASSESLAGADTQYF.

V usage is TRBV14 and J usage is TRBJ1-1, with D unclear. This CDR3 is 13 amino acids long. Trimming took off 4 bases at V and 0 bases at J, with 6 bases between the two ends. Germline assignment: CDR1 SGHDN and CDR2 FVKESK. For the CDR3, the DNA is TGTGCCAGCAGCCTACAGCTGAACACTGAAGCTTTCTTT. Translating gives CASSLQLNTEAFF.

This chain uses TRBV5-1 with TRBJ1-2; TRBD1 aligns across 9 bases. Germline loops: CDR1 SGHRS, CDR2 YFSETQ. CDR3 size: 15 residues. V gave up 3 bases and J gave up 4 bases; unmatched junction bases: 7. In nucleotides, the CDR3 is TGCGCCAGCAGCTACGGGACAGGGATGGGCTATGGCTACACCTTC. This gives the protein CASSYGTGMGYGYTF. Full variable domain (outside the CDR3, taken from reference TRBV5-1 and TRBJ1-2): KAGVTQTPRYLIKTRGQQVTLSCSPISGHRSVSWYQQTPGQGLQFLFEYFSETQRNKGNFPGRFSGRQFSNSRSEMNVSTLELGDSALYLCASSYGTGMGYGYTFGSGTRLTVV.